This T cell receptor beta chain was recovered during a study of shared clonotypes between healthy human individuals (dated by TCRdb to the early 2020s). General notes on the study: Three men and a couple of women, aged 18 to 49 years, made up the cohort. For each donor, three plates each were used for CD4 naive and CD4 memory, two plates were used for CD8 naive, and one plate was used for CD8 memory. To estimate repertoire size and how much clonotypes are shared between individuals, the study performed deep sequencing of blood TCR repertoires from about five healthy adults. Different laboratories and diverse techniques were used to prepare libraries and sequence TCR repertoires, to increase sequencing depth and limit assay-specific biases. Per donor, leukapheresis produced somewhere between about 0.8 and 9.5 billion PBMCs. The investigation overall reported the following: Based on pairwise subsampling, the degree of clonotype sharing among donors was expected to be affected by sequencing depth. Because the study included only a small number of donors, the genetic and exposure-history diversity represented was limited. Sampling was restricted to blood, and TCR repertoires in tissues likely differ from the TCR repertoires found in blood. Larger estimated clonotype richness was generally found for naive subsets than for memory subsets. Roughly 5% of naive CD4, around 3.5% of naive CD8, 2.3% of memory CD4, and 0.35% to 0.4% of memory CD8 clonotypes were shared across several donors. Incomplete sequencing was indicated by rarefaction of sorted-subset datasets, despite the large sequencing depth. Compared with non-shared clonotypes, clonotypes shared by all four sorted-subset donors had higher generation probabilities.

Trimming takes 3 bases from V and 0 bases from J, and the germline ends sit 6 bases apart. Looking up the germline V gene (reference sequence) yields CDR1 MNHEY and CDR2 SMNVEV. Taken from cysteine to phenylalanine, the CDR3 has 14 residues. Left in the record is the CDR3 DNA by itself, 42 bases read in frame from the first base. The donors were healthy, HIV-negative adults who had no recently reported acute infections or vaccinations. All donors were Caucasian adults living in Nashville, Tennessee, USA. CD4+ T cells were enriched by magnetic negative selection, after which naive cells were positively selected on CD45RA and the negative fraction was taken as the memory subset. Blood was obtained by leukapheresis, after which PBMCs were separated by Ficoll-Histopaque density gradient centrifugation and cryopreserved in liquid nitrogen vapor phase. Purity and quantity of every magnetically sorted T cell population were checked by analytical flow cytometry. Genomic DNA was isolated from every sorted fraction and measured by UV absorbance on a Nanodrop 2000c.

As regards this clone: It lacks a known antigen. The sample holds no much larger clone one base away, and base qualities are not on file. This CDR3 is also generated by other DNA sequences in the sample.

TCR CDR3 regions were amplified from genomic DNA by multiplex PCR using the deep immunoSEQ assay. Extracted genomic DNA from each cell subset was spread evenly across all wells of several immunoSEQ 96-well plates, with each plate serving as a replicate. Each replicate PCR for sorted subsets received about 220 ng genomic DNA, equal to tens of thousands of T cell genomes. Purified libraries were measured with a Qubit 3.0 fluorometer, size-checked on a Bioanalyzer 2100, and measured again with the KAPA Library Quantification kit. Each immunoSEQ 96-well plate was sequenced on its own single-read 150-cycle Illumina NextSeq 550 flow cell. Per the original workflow: Because the immunoSEQ output included only junctional sequences and no quality scores, the filtering could not be the same as the filtering used for full-length reads. Sequences were annotated with PyIR, a Python wrapper for IgBLAST v1.9, and V/J genes and CDR3 were assigned using IMGT germline references. Reads with weak V/J assignments (E-value above 1e-6), missing CDR3, stop codons, out-of-frame junctions, or ambiguous translated residues were removed. V3J clonotypes were defined as sequences sharing the same inferred V gene, J gene, and CDR3 amino acid sequence. Percentage overlap between repertoires was calculated by dividing the number of shared unique clonotypes by the size of the smaller repertoire. Three approaches were used to assess repertoire richness: RTK rarefaction, the Chao1 estimator, and Recon v2.1 estimates of unobserved clonotypes. OLGA was used to compute generation probabilities for all TCRbeta clonotypes that the gDNA method yielded from several donors. Entries here come from immuneACCESS through TCRdb and include only in-frame sequences with V and J called. Some clones fail to appear in such tables; in the studies checked, an unresolved V gene covers under half of the shortfall, and the cause of the remainder is unknown. D and trimming come from the DNA, and the V and J calls and clone size come from that table. This sample lists over a million clones; around 78% were detected once. The ten largest clones add up to 0.6% to 0.7% of the sample.

The chain was built from TRBV27 and TRBJ1-5; the D gene is possibly TRBD1, with 5 bases matching. This receptor was obtained from a man younger than 35 in good health. Some clones in this sample may be carry-over from other donors' samples. The sample taken for sequencing was memory CD4+ T cells from PBMCs. Read against the paper, the sample's cell subset or site label means: CD45RA-negative fraction. The CDR3 region has the sequence CASSLGDSNQPQHF. The DNA sequence follows: TGTGCCAGCAGTTTGGGGGATAGCAATCAGCCCCAGCATTTT.